This TCR beta chain was identified during a study of liver allograft versus peripheral blood T cells. Study in general: Transplanted livers and recipients' peripheral blood had their T cell receptor repertoires compared. Study-level findings and limits: Intra-allograft T cell receptor repertoires in the liver reportedly differed from peripheral blood repertoires.

Germline-derived CDR1 and CDR2 are SGHTA and FQGNSA. With 4 bases removed from V and 2 bases from J, the gap between germline ends came to 15 bases. The CDR3 has 17 amino acids. MiXCR was run by TCRdb on the reads, yielding one entry per CDR3 protein. This sample has fewer than 15,000 distinct CDR3 sequences, with 15% to 20% found just once. This clonotype showed up many times. What it binds is unknown. The sequence derives from a human patient who had a liver transplant. T cells may partly derive from the graft donor. V usage is TRBV7-2 and J usage is TRBJ2-6, with a possible D match to TRBD2 (6 bases). The CDR3 protein is CASSSTGLVPGANVLTF. The CDR3 nucleotides read TGTGCCAGCAGCTCGACGGGACTTGTCCCTGGGGCCAACGTCCTGACTTTC.